This TCR beta chain was retrieved from a study of T-cell memory formation after mild COVID-19. Overall study: There were largely donor-specific TCR clusters. Whole-study findings and limits: Detection of some responders pre-infection suggested pre-existing cross-reactive memory T cells participated. Contracting clones from day 15 to 85 had balanced CD4/CD8; later expanders favoured CD4+.

This clonotype was picked up a small number of times. Its antigen is unidentified. TCR alpha and TCR beta cDNA libraries carrying sample barcodes and UMIs came from 5'RACE with constant-segment primers. Each CDR3 protein is one row after TCRdb ran MiXCR on the 5' RACE reads. The table records a few hundred thousand distinct CDR3 sequences, under 25% of them present only once. CDR1 SGHVS and CDR2 FNYEAQ come from the germline V gene. The length of the CDR3 is 14 residues. After removal of 0 bases from V and 7 bases from J, the junction contained 5 bases not matched to a gene. The receptor was isolated from a man aged 18-30 years who had mild COVID-19 (a few samples of this study predate the infection). Cell type and time point are not known. Sequencing input: PBMCs or a T cell subset sorted from them (not recorded which). The rearrangement joins TRBV7-6 to TRBJ1-2; 7 bases are shared with TRBD1. DNA of the CDR3: TGTGCCAGCAGCTTAGCGACAGGGTCGGGTGGCTACACCTTC. It encodes CASSLATGSGGYTF.